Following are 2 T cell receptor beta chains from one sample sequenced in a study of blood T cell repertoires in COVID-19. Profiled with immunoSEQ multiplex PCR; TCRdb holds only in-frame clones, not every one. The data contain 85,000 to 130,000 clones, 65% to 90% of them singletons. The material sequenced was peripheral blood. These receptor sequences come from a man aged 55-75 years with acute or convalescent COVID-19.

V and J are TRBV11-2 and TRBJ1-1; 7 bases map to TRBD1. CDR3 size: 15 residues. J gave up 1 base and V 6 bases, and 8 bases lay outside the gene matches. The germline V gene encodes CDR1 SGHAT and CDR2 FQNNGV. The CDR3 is CASSSRQGENTEAFF. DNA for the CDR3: TGTGCCAGCAGTAGCCGACAGGGAGAGAACACTGAAGCTTTCTTT.

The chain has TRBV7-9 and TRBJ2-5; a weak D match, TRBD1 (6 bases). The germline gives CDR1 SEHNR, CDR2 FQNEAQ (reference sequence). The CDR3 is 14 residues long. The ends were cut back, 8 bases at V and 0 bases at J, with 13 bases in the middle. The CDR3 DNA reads TGTGCCAGCGATACAGGGACCAACCAAGAGACCCAGTACTTC. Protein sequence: CASDTGTNQETQYF.